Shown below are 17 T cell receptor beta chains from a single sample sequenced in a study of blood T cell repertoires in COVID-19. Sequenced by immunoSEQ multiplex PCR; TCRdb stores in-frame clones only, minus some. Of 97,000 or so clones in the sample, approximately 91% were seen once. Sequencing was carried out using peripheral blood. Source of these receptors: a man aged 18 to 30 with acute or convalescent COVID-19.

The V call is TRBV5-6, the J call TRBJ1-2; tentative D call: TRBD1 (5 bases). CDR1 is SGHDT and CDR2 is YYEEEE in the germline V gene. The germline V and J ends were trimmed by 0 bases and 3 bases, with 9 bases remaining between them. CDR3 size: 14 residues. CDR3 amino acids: CASSLEGADYGYTF. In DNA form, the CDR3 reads TGTGCCAGCAGCTTGGAAGGGGCAGACTATGGCTACACCTTC.

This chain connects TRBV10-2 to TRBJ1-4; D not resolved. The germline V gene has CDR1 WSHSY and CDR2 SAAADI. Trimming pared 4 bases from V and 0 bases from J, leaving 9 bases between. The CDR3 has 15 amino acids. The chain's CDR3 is CASSVAPATNEKLFF. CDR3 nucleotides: TGCGCCAGCAGTGTAGCGCCGGCAACTAATGAAAAACTGTTTTTT.

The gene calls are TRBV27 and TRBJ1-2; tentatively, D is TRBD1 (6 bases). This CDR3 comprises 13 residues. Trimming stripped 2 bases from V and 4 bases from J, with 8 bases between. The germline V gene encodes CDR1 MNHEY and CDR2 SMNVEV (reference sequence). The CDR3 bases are TGTGCCAGCAGTTTACAGGGGCCCTATGGCTACACCTTC. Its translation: CASSLQGPYGYTF.

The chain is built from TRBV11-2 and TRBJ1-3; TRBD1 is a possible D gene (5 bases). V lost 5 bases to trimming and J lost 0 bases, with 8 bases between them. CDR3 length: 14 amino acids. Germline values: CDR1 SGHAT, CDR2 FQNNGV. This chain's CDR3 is CASSRQPSGNTIYF. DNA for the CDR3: TGTGCCAGCAGCCGACAGCCCTCTGGAAACACCATATATTTT.

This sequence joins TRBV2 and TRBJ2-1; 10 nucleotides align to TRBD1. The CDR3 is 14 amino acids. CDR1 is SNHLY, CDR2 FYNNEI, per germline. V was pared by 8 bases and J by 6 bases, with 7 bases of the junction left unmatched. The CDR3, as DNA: TGTGCCAGCCATCCGGGACAGGGGACCAATGAGCAGTTCTTC. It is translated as CASHPGQGTNEQFF.

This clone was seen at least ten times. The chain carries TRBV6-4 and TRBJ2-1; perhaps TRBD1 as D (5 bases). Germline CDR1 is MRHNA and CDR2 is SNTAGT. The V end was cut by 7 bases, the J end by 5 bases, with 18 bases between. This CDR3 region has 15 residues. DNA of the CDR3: TGTGCCAGCACGAAAAGGCCCTCGACAGACAATGAGCAGTTCTTC. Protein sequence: CASTKRPSTDNEQFF.

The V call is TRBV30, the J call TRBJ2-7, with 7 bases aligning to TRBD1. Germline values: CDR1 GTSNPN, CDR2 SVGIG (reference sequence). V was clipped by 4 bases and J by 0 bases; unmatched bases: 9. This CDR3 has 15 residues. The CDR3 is CAWTTFDRASYEQYF. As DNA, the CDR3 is TGTGCCTGGACTACCTTTGACAGGGCCTCCTACGAGCAGTACTTC.

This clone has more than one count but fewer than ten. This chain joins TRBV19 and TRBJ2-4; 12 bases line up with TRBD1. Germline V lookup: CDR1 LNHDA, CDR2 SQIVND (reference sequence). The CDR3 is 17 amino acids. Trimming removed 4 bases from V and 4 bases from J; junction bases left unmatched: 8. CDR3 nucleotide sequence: TGTGCCAGTAGTACGAAACCGGGACAGGGGGCTAAAAACATTCAGTACTTC. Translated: CASSTKPGQGAKNIQYF.

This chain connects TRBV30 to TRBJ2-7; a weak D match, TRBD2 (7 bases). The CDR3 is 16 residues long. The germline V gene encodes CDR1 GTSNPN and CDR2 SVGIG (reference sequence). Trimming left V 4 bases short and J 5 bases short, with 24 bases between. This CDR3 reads CAWIPSGEGPLDEQYF. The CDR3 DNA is TGTGCCTGGATCCCCTCAGGGGAGGGTCCTTTGGACGAGCAGTACTTC.

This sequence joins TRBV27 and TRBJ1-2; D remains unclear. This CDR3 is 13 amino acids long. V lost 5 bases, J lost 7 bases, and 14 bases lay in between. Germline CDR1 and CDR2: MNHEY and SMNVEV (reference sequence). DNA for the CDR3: TGTGCCAGCAGTCCCAGGAGGTCCTTTGGCTACACCTTC. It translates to CASSPRRSFGYTF.

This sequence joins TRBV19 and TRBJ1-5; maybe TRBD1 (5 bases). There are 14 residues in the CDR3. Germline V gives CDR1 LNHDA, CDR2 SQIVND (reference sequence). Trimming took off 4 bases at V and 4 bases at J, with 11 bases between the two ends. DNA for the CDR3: TGTGCCAGTAGTACAGGGTTAGGTAATCAGCCCCAGCATTTT. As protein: CASSTGLGNQPQHF.

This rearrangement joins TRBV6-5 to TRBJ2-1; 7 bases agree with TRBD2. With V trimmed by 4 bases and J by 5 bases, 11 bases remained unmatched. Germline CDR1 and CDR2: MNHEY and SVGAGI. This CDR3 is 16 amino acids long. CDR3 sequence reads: CASSFTIPSGHNEQFF. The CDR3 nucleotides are TGTGCCAGCAGTTTTACGATCCCTAGCGGTCACAATGAGCAGTTCTTC.

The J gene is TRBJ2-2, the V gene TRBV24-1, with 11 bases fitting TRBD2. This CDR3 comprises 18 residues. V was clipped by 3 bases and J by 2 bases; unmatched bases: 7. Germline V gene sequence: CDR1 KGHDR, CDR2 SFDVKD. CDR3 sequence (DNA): TGTGCCACCAGTGATCCCTCCGGACTAGCGGGCAACACCGGGGAGCTGTTTTTT. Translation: CATSDPSGLAGNTGELFF.

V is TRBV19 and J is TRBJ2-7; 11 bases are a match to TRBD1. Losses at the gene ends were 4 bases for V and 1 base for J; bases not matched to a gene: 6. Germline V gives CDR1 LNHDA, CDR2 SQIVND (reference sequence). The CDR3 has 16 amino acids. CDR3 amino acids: CASSKHRDRGSYEQYF. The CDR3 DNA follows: TGTGCCAGTAGTAAACACCGGGACAGGGGGTCCTACGAGCAGTACTTC.

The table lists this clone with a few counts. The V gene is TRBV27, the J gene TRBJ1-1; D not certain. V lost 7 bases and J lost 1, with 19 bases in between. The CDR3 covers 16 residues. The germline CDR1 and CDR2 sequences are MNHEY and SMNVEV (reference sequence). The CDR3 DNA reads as TGTGCCAGCACCCGAGGGAGTCAGTGGGGGAACACTGAAGCTTTCTTT. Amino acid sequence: CASTRGSQWGNTEAFF.

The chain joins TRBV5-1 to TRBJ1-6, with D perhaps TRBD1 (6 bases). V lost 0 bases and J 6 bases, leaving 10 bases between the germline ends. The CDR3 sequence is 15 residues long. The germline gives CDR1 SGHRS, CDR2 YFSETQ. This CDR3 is CASSLGTVFNSPLHF. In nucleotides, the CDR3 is TGCGCCAGCAGCTTGGGGACAGTGTTTAATTCACCCCTCCACTTT.

CDR3 bases: TGTGCCAGCAGCCAAGAATCCGGGGATCAGCCCCAGCATTTT. It is translated as CASSQESGDQPQHF. The genes are TRBV3-1 (or the pseudogene TRBV3-2) and TRBJ1-5; D ambiguous. V gave up 0 bases and J gave up 5 bases, with 8 bases separating them. CDR1 and CDR2 from the germline V gene are LGHDT and YNNKEL (reference sequence). The length of the CDR3 is 14 residues.